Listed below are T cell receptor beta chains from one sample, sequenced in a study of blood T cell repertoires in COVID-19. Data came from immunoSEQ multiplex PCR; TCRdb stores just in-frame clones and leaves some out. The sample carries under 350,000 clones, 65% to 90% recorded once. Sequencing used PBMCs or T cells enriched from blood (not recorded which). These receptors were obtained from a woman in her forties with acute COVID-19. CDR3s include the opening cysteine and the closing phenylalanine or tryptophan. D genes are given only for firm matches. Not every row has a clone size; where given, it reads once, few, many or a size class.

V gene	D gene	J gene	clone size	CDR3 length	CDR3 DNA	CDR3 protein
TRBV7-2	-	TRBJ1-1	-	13	TGTGCCAGCAGCTTAGTTCGGAGCGGGGGAGCTTTCTTT	CASSLVRSGGAFF
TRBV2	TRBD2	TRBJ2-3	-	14	TGTGCCAGTGGCTGGGAGGGAATCACAGATACGCAGTATTTT	CASGWEGITDTQYF
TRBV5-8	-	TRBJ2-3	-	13	TGTGCCAGCAGCTTAACAGTGGCGGATACGCAGTATTTT	CASSLTVADTQYF
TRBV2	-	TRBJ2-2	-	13	TGTGCCAGCAGTGAGGTCGGGGGCGGGGAGCTGTTTTTT	CASSEVGGGELFF
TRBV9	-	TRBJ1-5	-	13	TGTGCCAGCAGCCGTAGAGGCAATCAGCCCCAGCATTTT	CASSRRGNQPQHF
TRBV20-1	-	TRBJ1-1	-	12	TGCAGTGCTAGTGGGGGGCCCGCTGAAGCTTTCTTT	CSASGGPAEAFF
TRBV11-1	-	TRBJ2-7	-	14	TGTGCCAGCAGCTTGACCCGGGACATCGTAGCTCAGTACTTC	CASSLTRDIVAQYF
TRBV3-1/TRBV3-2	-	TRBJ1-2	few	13	TGTGCCAGCAGCCAAGATCTCGGGACATTTTACACCTTC	CASSQDLGTFYTF
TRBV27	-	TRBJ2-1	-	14	TGTGCCAGCAGTTTTCTGCGGGGTTACAATGAGCAGTTCTTC	CASSFLRGYNEQFF
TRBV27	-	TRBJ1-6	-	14	TGTGCCAGCAGTCGAAGCGGCTATAATTCACCCCTCCACTTT	CASSRSGYNSPLHF
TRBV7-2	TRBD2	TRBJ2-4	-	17	TGTGCCAGCAGCAGACTCGCCGGGGGGGGCTTAGAAAACATTCAGTACTTC	CASSRLAGGGLENIQYF
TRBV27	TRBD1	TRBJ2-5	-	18	TGTGCCAGCAGTTTTACGAGTGCCGGGCAGGGGGCTCGAGAGACCCAGTACTTC	CASSFTSAGQGARETQYF
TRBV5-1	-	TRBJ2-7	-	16	TGCGCCAGCAGCTTGGAGTGGTTCCGGGGGGCCCACGAGCAGTACTTC	CASSLEWFRGAHEQYF
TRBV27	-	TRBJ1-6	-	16	TGTGCCAGCAGTTCCTATACACAGGGCGGGAATTCACCCCTCCACTTT	CASSSYTQGGNSPLHF
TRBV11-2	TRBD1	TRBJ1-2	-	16	TGTGCCAGCAGCTTAGACTTGGGACAGGCCCTCTATGGCTACACCTTC	CASSLDLGQALYGYTF
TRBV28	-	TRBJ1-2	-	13	TGTGCCAGCAGTTTATCAGGTGACGATGGCTACACCTTC	CASSLSGDDGYTF
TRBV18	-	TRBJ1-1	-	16	TGTGCCAGCTCACCTCCCCTATCAGGGTTGGGCACTGAAGCTTTCTTT	CASSPPLSGLGTEAFF
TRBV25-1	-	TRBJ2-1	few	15	TGTGCCAGCAGGGCCGCGTATCGGAGCTACAATGAGCAGTTCTTC	CASRAAYRSYNEQFF
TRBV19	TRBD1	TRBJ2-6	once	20	TGTGCCAGTAGTATATTAATCCGCGGACAGGGGAGCTCTGGGGCCAACGTCCTGACTTTC	CASSILIRGQGSSGANVLTF
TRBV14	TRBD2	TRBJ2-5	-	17	TGTGCCAGCAGCCAACCTAGGCGGGAGAGTAAGCAAGAGACCCAGTACTTC	CASSQPRRESKQETQYF
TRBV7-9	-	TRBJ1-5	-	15	TGTGCCAGCAGCTTAGCAACGACACAAAATCAGCCCCAGCATTTT	CASSLATTQNQPQHF
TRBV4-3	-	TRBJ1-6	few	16	TGCGCCAGCAGCCAAGATATTTCAGGGTTTGGTTCACCCCTCCACTTT	CASSQDISGFGSPLHF
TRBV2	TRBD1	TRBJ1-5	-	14	TGTGCCACCACTGCGGAGGGGGCGGCTCAGCCCCAGCATTTT	CATTAEGAAQPQHF
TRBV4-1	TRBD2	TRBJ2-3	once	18	TGCGCCAGCAGCCAAGGAATCAGCGGGAAGGGACTAACAGATACGCAGTATTTT	CASSQGISGKGLTDTQYF
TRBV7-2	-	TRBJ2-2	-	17	TGTGCCAGCAGCTTAGTCGGTCTAGGGGGTAACACCGGGGAGCTGTTTTTT	CASSLVGLGGNTGELFF
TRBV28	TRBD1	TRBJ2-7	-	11	TGTGCCAGCAGCCCGGGACAGGGGGCTTTCTTC	CASSPGQGAFF
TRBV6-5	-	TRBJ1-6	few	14	TGTGCCAGTTTAGCCGACAGATATAATTCACCCCTCCACTTT	CASLADRYNSPLHF
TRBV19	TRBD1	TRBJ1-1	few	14	TGTGCCAGTAATTCACAGGGGGTAGGCACTGAAGCTTTCTTT	CASNSQGVGTEAFF
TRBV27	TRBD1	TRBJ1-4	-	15	TGTGCCAGCAGTCAAAAGGTGGGACAGCCTGAAAAACTGTTTTTT	CASSQKVGQPEKLFF
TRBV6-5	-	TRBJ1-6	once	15	TGTGCCAGCAGTTACTGGCAGGGGCGGGATTCACCCCTCCACTTT	CASSYWQGRDSPLHF
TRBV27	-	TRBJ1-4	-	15	TGTGCCAGCAGTAAAAACAGGGCCCCCAATGAAAAACTGTTTTTT	CASSKNRAPNEKLFF